Here is one T cell receptor (beta chain) with its context. Its antigen is still unknown. Built from TCR beta cDNA, the libraries had unique molecular identifiers in them. TCRdb analysed the PCR reads with MiXCR anew, one entry per CDR3 protein. The sample includes approximately 630,000 distinct CDR3 sequences, approximately 59% of them seen just once. The sample is drawn from a study of post-analysis software for immune sequencing data. Regarding the study as a whole: The five TRBV segments detected at higher frequency in patients than in controls included TRBV5-6, TRBV5-1 and TRBV20-1.

CDR1 KGHSH and CDR2 LQKENI come from the germline V gene. The CDR3 spans 13 residues. V was clipped by 4 bases and J by 8 bases, with 14 bases between them. This receptor was taken from a girl aged 2 to 9 with multiple sclerosis. The chain couples TRBV18 to TRBJ1-2; D is ambiguous. The sequenced sample consisted of blood. CDR3 DNA: TGTGCCAGCTCACGCAACCGCGGGGAGGGCTACACCTTC. Translating it yields CASSRNRGEGYTF.